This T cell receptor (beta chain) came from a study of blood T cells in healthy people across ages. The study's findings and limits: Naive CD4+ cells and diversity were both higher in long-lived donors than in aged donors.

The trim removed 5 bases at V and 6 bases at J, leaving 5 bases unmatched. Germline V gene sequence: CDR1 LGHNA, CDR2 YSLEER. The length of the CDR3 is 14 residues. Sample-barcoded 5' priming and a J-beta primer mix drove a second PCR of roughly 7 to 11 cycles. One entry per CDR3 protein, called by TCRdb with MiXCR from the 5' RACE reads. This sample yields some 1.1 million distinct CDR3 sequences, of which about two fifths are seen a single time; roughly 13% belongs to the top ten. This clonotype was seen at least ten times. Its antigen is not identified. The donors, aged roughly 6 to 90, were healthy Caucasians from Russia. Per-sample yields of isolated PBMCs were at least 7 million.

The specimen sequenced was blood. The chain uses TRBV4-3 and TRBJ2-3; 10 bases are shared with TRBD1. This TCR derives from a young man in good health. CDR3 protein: CASSSRQGADTQYF. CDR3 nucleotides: TGCGCCAGCAGCTCAAGACAGGGGGCTGATACGCAGTATTTT.